This T cell receptor (beta chain) stems from a study of T-cell reconstitution after alpha-beta-depleted transplantation in children (dated by TCRdb to about 2016). For the wider study: Using TCR repertoire profiling, the study quantitatively followed how T-cell immune reconstitution unfolded in children after TCRalphabeta/CD19-depleted allogeneic hematopoietic cell transplantation.

As concerns this clonotype: Its antigen is still unknown. Base quality data are lacking; no much larger clone is found one base away.

Study-wide findings and limitations: The apparently early alphabetaT-cell count recovery about two months after transplant was reportedly dependent on only several hundred rapidly expanded clones derived from non-depleted graft cells. The frequencies of hyperexpanded clones fell over the following months, and after one year, T-cell counts and TCRbeta diversity were mostly attributed to newly produced T cells. In some patients, the high TCRbeta diversity seen at day 60 was put down to recipient T cells and intrathymic progenitors that had survived conditioning.

The treatment or condition label for this specimen denotes: allogeneic hematopoietic cell transplantation with graft depleted of TCRalphabeta T cells and CD19 B cells. The transplant recipients were children given TCRalphabeta/CD19-depleted allogeneic hematopoietic cell grafts. Libraries were constructed by PCR. The sequencer was an Illumina HiSeq 2500. TCR library preparation used molecular barcoding, with unique molecular identifiers applied to normalize quantification of the TCRbeta repertoire. TCRdb applied fastp at Q25 and MiXCR to the public reads, then kept only in-frame beta chains. Each CDR3 protein gets just one entry, which takes the most common genes and DNA from the rows behind it. Counted in this sample were fewer than 750,000 distinct CDR3 sequences; 20% to 30% of them appeared once. The ten largest clonotypes hold less than 40% of the sample. V is clipped by 4 bases and J by 8 bases, and the sequence between their germline boundaries is 9 bases long. The CDR3 runs 13 amino acids, cysteine and phenylalanine included. Only the CDR3 DNA stays, 39 bases, in frame from base 1.

The rearrangement joined TRBV12-3 or TRBV12-4 to TRBJ1-6; the D gene cannot be resolved reliably. The sequence was obtained from a boy less than two years old with Wiskott-Aldrich syndrome, due to receive a stem cell transplant. The sample was PBMCs, taken before TCRalphabeta/CD19-depleted stem cell transplant. The encoded CDR3 is CASSSLGDSPLHF. The bases are TGTGCCAGCAGTTCCCTCGGGGATTCACCCCTCCACTTT.